This TCR beta chain was identified during a study of T cells in Graves' hyperthyroidism and ophthalmopathy. The source material, RNA transcripts, was used to amplify TCR beta CDR3 regions. During a first-round RT-PCR of the TCR CDR3, the HTBI primer set was used. TCRdb re-called the multiplex PCR reads through MiXCR, storing one row per CDR3 protein. The data hold about 350,000 distinct CDR3 sequences, with 15% to 20% observed a single time. As to this clonotype: The antigen is unknown. One end of the junction fails to match germline, which may point to a read error.

Study-level findings and limits: Expanded thyroid clonotypes (above 0.001) were mostly also found in blood.

CDR1 is MNHNS, CDR2 SASEGT, per germline. CDR3 length equals 16 residues. This chain connects TRBV6-1 to TRBJ2-2; 8 bases agree with TRBD2. The sequencing sample was made of blood. This clonotype originated in a woman in her 40s with Graves' ophthalmopathy. The CDR3 bases are TGTGCCAGCCGACCCTATGCGGGAGGATACACCGGGGACCTGTTTTTT. Residues: CASRPYAGGYTGDLFF.